The source of this T cell receptor beta chain is a study of T-cell reconstitution after alpha-beta-depleted transplantation in children. Unique molecular identifiers tagged the TCRbeta library. TCRdb fed the PCR reads into MiXCR, producing one record per CDR3 protein. Of 60,000 to 100,000 distinct CDR3 sequences listed, around 18% are singletons. Germline V gene sequence: CDR1 KGHDR, CDR2 SFDVKD. This CDR3 is built from 14 residues. V trimming: 5 bases; J trimming: 3 bases; junction bases outside the gene matches: 3. This clonotype was counted between two and nine times. The rearrangement links TRBV24-1 to TRBJ2-5, with 9 bases matching TRBD2. This sequence was found in a male patient between 2 and 10 years old who had a stem cell transplant for acute lymphoblastic leukemia, so the T cells may come from the graft donor. The source material was PBMCs, mostly from graft donor cells, sampled 360 days after TCRalphabeta/CD19-depleted stem cell transplant. CDR3 DNA sequence: TGTGCCACCAGTGTTAGCGGGAGAAAAGAGACCCAGTACTTC. As protein: CATSVSGRKETQYF.